These 23 T cell receptor beta chains came from one sample sequenced in a study of vaccination effects on CD4 cells after COVID-19. Before sequencing took place, the ViraFEST assay used viral peptide pools to expand antigen-specific CD4+ T cells. The culture ran for about eleven days before CD4+ T cells were isolated. Of the BNT162b2 and mRNA-1273 vaccines, participants received two doses of one or the other. Produced via immunoSEQ multiplex PCR; TCRdb's table is partial and in-frame only. Here the sample spans under 85,000 clones, over 70% being singletons. The antigens of these receptors remain unknown. Material: CD4+ T cells from PBMCs cultured with HCoV-OC43 spike peptides, obtained after COVID-19 vaccination. The subset is: HCoV-OC43 spike overlapping peptide pool stimulation. The source of these receptors is a human donor who received a COVID-19 vaccine.

The chain recombines TRBV27 with TRBJ2-5; possible D gene TRBD2, 5 bases. V lost 4 bases to trimming and J lost 5 bases, with 14 bases between them. The germline V gene encodes CDR1 MNHEY and CDR2 SMNVEV (reference sequence). This CDR3 has 14 residues. DNA of the CDR3: TGTGCCAGCAGTTATAAGGCTAGCAGGGAGACCCAGTACTTC. Its protein product is CASSYKASRETQYF.

The genes are TRBV2 and TRBJ2-4; tentatively, D is TRBD1 or TRBD2 (6 bases each). CDR1 SNHLY and CDR2 FYNNEI come from the germline V gene. This CDR3 has 15 amino acids. Deletions cut 4 bases from V and 1 base from J, with 11 bases between. The CDR3 region has the DNA TGTGCCAGCAGTGCGGGGGCTGCCGCCAAAAACATTCAGTACTTC. Its protein product is CASSAGAAAKNIQYF.

The chain employs TRBV6-5 and TRBJ1-4; D not resolved. Trimming removed 7 bases from V and 0 bases from J, with 9 bases in between. Germline V gives CDR1 MNHEY, CDR2 SVGAGI. The CDR3 contains 14 residues. This CDR3 is CASTPAATNEKLFF. The CDR3 bases are TGTGCCAGCACGCCAGCTGCAACTAATGAAAAACTGTTTTTT.

J is TRBJ1-1 and V is TRBV7-9; D ambiguous. CDR1 and CDR2 from the germline V gene are SEHNR and FQNEAQ (reference sequence). With 1 base removed from V and 4 bases from J, the gap between germline ends came to 7 bases. This CDR3 region has 13 residues. CDR3 DNA sequence: TGTGCCAGCAGCTTAGAGTGGGGCACTGAAGCTTTCTTT. Amino acids: CASSLEWGTEAFF.

This clone has just a few counts. The chain joins TRBV5-1 to TRBJ1-6, with 9 bases identical to TRBD1. The CDR3 is 17 amino acids. With 4 bases clipped from V and 9 bases from J, the junction kept 14 bases outside the gene matches. Germline V lookup: CDR1 SGHRS, CDR2 YFSETQ. CDR3 nucleotide sequence: TGCGCCAGCAGCCTACAGGGGGCTAACGGGGCACTTTCACCCCTCCACTTT. Translation gives CASSLQGANGALSPLHF.

The chain combines TRBV6-4 with TRBJ2-2, with D perhaps given as TRBD1 or TRBD2 (5 bases each). The germline CDR1 and CDR2 sequences are MRHNA and SNTAGT. V lost 7 bases and J lost 1, with 16 bases in between. The CDR3 is 16 residues long. CDR3 sequence reads: CASKKAGTENTGELFF. CDR3 coding DNA: TGTGCCAGCAAAAAAGCCGGGACGGAGAACACCGGGGAGCTGTTTTTT.

The genes are TRBV20-1 and TRBJ1-5, with D unclear. Trimming shortened V by 3 bases and J by 1 base, and 7 bases separated the two germline ends. The CDR3 totals 13 residues. Looked up from germline, CDR1 is DFQATT and CDR2 is SNEGSKA (reference sequence). The CDR3 protein is CSASSGSNQPQHF. The DNA for the CDR3 is TGCAGTGCTAGTTCGGGGAGCAATCAGCCCCAGCATTTT.

There are a few counts of this clone. The J gene is TRBJ1-2, the V gene TRBV30; D unclear. CDR3 size: 14 residues. Germline V CDR1 and CDR2: GTSNPN, SVGIG (reference sequence). V was shortened by 3 bases and J by 4 bases, with 15 bases between the two germline ends. The CDR3 DNA is TGTGCCTGGAGCCCCGGGAGCTTGGGCTATGGCTACACCTTC. Residues: CAWSPGSLGYGYTF.

The chain recombines TRBV2 with TRBJ2-7; D perhaps matches TRBD1 (5 bases). Per germline, CDR1 SNHLY and CDR2 FYNNEI. V was trimmed by 4 bases and J by 3 bases, leaving 7 bases between them. This CDR3 has 12 amino acids. In DNA form, the CDR3 reads TGTGCCAGCAGTGGTACAGGCTACGAGCAGTACGTC. It is translated as CASSGTGYEQYV.

The rearrangement uses TRBV5-1 and TRBJ2-1; tentative D call: TRBD1 (5 bases). Trimming left V 1 base short and J 8 bases short, with 10 bases between. Germline assignment: CDR1 SGHRS and CDR2 YFSETQ. The CDR3 spans 13 residues. The CDR3: CASSLQGADEQFF. The DNA for the CDR3 is TGCGCCAGCAGCTTGCAGGGTGCGGATGAGCAGTTCTTC.

This sequence joins TRBV6-2 or TRBV6-3 and TRBJ2-2, with TRBD2 matching 7 bases. The germline gives CDR1 MNHEY, CDR2 SVGEGT. V shed 5 bases, J shed 6 bases, and the junction held 12 bases outside the gene matches. The CDR3 is 16 amino acids. The CDR3 DNA reads TGTGCCAGCAGTCCGTACTCCCGGGGGGAAGCCGGGGAGCTGTTTTTT. Amino acids: CASSPYSRGEAGELFF.

The chain links TRBV28 to TRBJ1-2, with D maybe TRBD1 (6 bases). Trimming removed 5 bases from V and 10 bases from J, with 17 bases in between. Germline V gene lookup returns CDR1 MDHEN and CDR2 SYDVKM. This CDR3 is built from 13 residues. CDR3 DNA sequence: TGTGCCAGCAGTCCCGGACAGTATGGCGACTACACCTTC. Amino acids: CASSPGQYGDYTF.

This sequence joins TRBV7-2 and TRBJ1-6; possible D gene TRBD1, 5 bases. The CDR3 loop spans 14 amino acids. Trimming pared 5 bases from V and 10 bases from J, leaving 15 bases between. Germline-derived CDR1 and CDR2 are SGHTA and FQGNSA. This CDR3 reads CASSIGTNGSPLHF. The CDR3 bases are TGTGCCAGCAGCATCGGGACGAATGGCTCACCCCTCCACTTT.

J is TRBJ1-2 and V is TRBV19, with a possible D match to TRBD1 (5 bases). With 11 bases removed from V and 4 bases from J, the gap between germline ends came to 17 bases. The CDR3 is made up of 13 amino acids. Germline V lookup: CDR1 LNHDA, CDR2 SQIVND (reference sequence). The CDR3 is CASLPDSLYGYTF. The CDR3 DNA follows: TGTGCCTCCCTGCCTGACAGCCTCTATGGCTACACCTTC. Looking up the rest from reference TRBV19 and TRBJ1-2 gives the full variable domain: DGGITQSPKYLFRKEGQNVTLSCEQNLNHDAMYWYRQDPGQGLRLIYYSQIVNDFQKGDIAEGYSVSREKKESFPLTVTSAQKNPTAFYLCASLPDSLYGYTFGSGTRLTVV.

This clone was detected once. The chain combines TRBV9 with TRBJ2-3, with D perhaps assigned TRBD1 or TRBD2 (5 bases each). V was trimmed by 0 bases and J by 1 base, leaving 9 bases between them. The CDR3 sequence is 15 residues long. From germline, CDR1 is SGDLS and CDR2 YYNGEE. CDR3 bases: TGTGCCAGCAGCGTAGGGGGGATACGCACAGATACGCAGTATTTT. This encodes CASSVGGIRTDTQYF.

The chain links TRBV28 to TRBJ1-2; D call uncertain. V dropped 3 bases and J dropped 6 bases, with 5 bases sitting between them. Germline loops: CDR1 MDHEN, CDR2 SYDVKM. The CDR3 has 11 residues. The DNA for the CDR3 is TGTGCCAGCAGTTTGTCACATGGCTACACCTTC. Its protein is CASSLSHGYTF.

The chain uses TRBV11-3 and TRBJ2-5; D not certain. The CDR3 contains 12 residues. Per the germline V gene, CDR1 is SGHNT and CDR2 is YENEEA. Trimming left V 5 bases short and J 7 bases short, with 11 bases between. For the CDR3, the DNA is TGTGCCAGCAGCCTCTCCGAAGGGACCCAGTACTTC. Its protein product is CASSLSEGTQYF.

This clone came up once. V gene TRBV6-5 combines with J gene TRBJ1-1; no clear D gene. CDR1 and CDR2 (germline): MNHEY, SVGAGI. V was clipped by 1 base and J by 5 bases, with 14 bases between them. The CDR3 runs 15 residues. This CDR3 reads CASSYYRVQWTEAFF. Here the CDR3 DNA reads TGTGCCAGCAGTTACTACCGGGTGCAGTGGACTGAAGCTTTCTTT.

The V and J genes are TRBV5-1 and TRBJ1-1; maybe TRBD1 (5 bases). The CDR3 consists of 14 residues. V lost 3 bases, J lost 1 base, and 10 bases lay in between. Germline loops: CDR1 SGHRS, CDR2 YFSETQ. The CDR3 DNA sequence: TGCGCCAGCAGCTCGGGACGGGCGAACACTGAAGCTTTCTTT. This translates into CASSSGRANTEAFF.

This clone was detected only a few times. The chain combines TRBV5-1 with TRBJ1-4; D is uncertain. V lost 3 bases, J lost 7 bases, and 16 bases lay in between. This CDR3 region has 15 residues. Germline lookup yields CDR1 SGHRS and CDR2 YFSETQ. DNA for the CDR3: TGCGCCAGCAGCTCAGTCGTGGGTGGTCGTGAAAAACTGTTTTTT. It encodes CASSSVVGGREKLFF.

V usage is TRBV6-1 and J usage is TRBJ2-5, with TRBD1 matching 8 bases. The CDR3 sequence is 14 residues long. J was trimmed by 4 bases and V by 3 bases; bases with no gene match: 4. From germline, CDR1 is MNHNS and CDR2 SASEGT. CDR3 in amino acids: CASSEPGTGETQYF. The CDR3, as DNA: TGTGCCAGCAGTGAGCCCGGGACAGGAGAGACCCAGTACTTC.

V gene TRBV18 combines with J gene TRBJ2-1; 12 positions match TRBD2. The germline V gene encodes CDR1 KGHSH and CDR2 LQKENI. V dropped 3 bases and J dropped 4; count of bases not matched to a gene: 7. The length of the CDR3 is 17 residues. Here the CDR3 reads CASSPQTSGGQYNEQFF. The DNA of the CDR3 is TGTGCCAGCTCACCGCAAACTAGCGGGGGGCAGTACAATGAGCAGTTCTTC.

The V call is TRBV19, the J call TRBJ2-3; D unresolved. The V end was cut by 6 bases, the J end by 3 bases, with 7 bases between. The germline V gene encodes CDR1 LNHDA and CDR2 SQIVND (reference sequence). CDR3 length equals 12 residues. CDR3 in amino acids: CASSKGTDTQYF. CDR3 nucleotides: TGTGCCAGTAGCAAAGGGACAGATACGCAGTATTTT. Based on the CDR3 plus reference TRBV19 and TRBJ2-3, the full variable domain is DGGITQSPKYLFRKEGQNVTLSCEQNLNHDAMYWYRQDPGQGLRLIYYSQIVNDFQKGDIAEGYSVSREKKESFPLTVTSAQKNPTAFYLCASSKGTDTQYFGPGTRLTVL.